This T cell receptor beta chain comes out of a study of tumor-infiltrating lymphocytes in primary liver carcinoma. In the study overall: The study reported T1-T3 N0M0 tumors spanning 4.2 to 10 cm. Study outcomes and limitations: Only about 8-25% of top clones appeared in all five tumor regions. The study found a significantly higher top-250-clone fraction in tumors than in blood (p = 0.039).

Details on this clonotype: The antigen remains unidentified. At one end, the junction sequence differs from germline, possibly due to a read error.

With around 520 ng total RNA as template and a constant-region primer, TCR beta cDNA was made. Researchers made the TCR beta libraries by running three nested multiplex PCR rounds with slightly modified ARM-PCR. The first two PCR rounds used TRBV1-TRBV30 forward primers with a C-beta reverse primer, nine to eleven cycles each. MiXCR, applied by TCRdb to the multiplex PCR reads, yields one record per CDR3 protein. The table lists about 100,000 distinct CDR3 sequences, about three quarters of them singletons. Germline-derived CDR1 and CDR2 are SGHAT and FQNNGV. The CDR3 runs to 14 residues. Both RNA and DNA were isolated together from about 19-30 mg of bulk tissue that had not been sorted. Surgical resection served as treatment for the primary liver carcinoma of these patients.

This sequence joins TRBV11-2 and TRBJ2-3; D is uncertain. The sample was liver tumor tissue from sampling region 5. Subset specified: tumor region T5, tumor centre. The origin of this receptor is a woman aged 55-70 years with primary liver carcinoma and hepatitis B virus infection. The DNA for the CDR3 is TGTGCCAGCAGCATGTGGCTTCCCACATATACGCACTATTTT. Amino acid sequence: CASSMWLPTYTHYF.